The entry that follows covers one T cell receptor beta chain sequence. The data belong to a study of blood T cell repertoires in COVID-19. Study-level information: The United States, Italy and Spain were the sources of the acute and convalescent COVID-19 samples. In each case, the material was cDNA or gDNA derived from T cells, B-cell-depleted T cells, or PBMCs.

Original processing notes: For nucleated cells, counts were estimated from reference gene primer amplification. Profiled with immunoSEQ multiplex PCR; TCRdb holds only in-frame clones, not every one. The V and J calls and clone size are taken from that table; D and trimming were inferred from the DNA. The sample shows about 19,000 clones, about 87% of them seen only once. CDR3 size: 16 residues. V gave up 3 bases and J gave up 1 base, with 15 bases separating them. Germline V lookup: CDR1 MNHEY, CDR2 SVGAGI. The clonotype comes from a human donor in a cohort sampled during active COVID-19. The V call is TRBV6-5, the J call TRBJ1-1; D call uncertain. Material: peripheral blood. For the CDR3, the DNA is TGTGCCAGCAGTTATCATTCTACGGGAGCGAACACTGAAGCTTTCTTT. Amino acids: CASSYHSTGANTEAFF.